Each of the 18 T cell receptor beta chains below was sequenced from the same sample in a study of OX40 agonist ivuxolimab in advanced cancers. Receptor libraries were prepared by the immunoSEQ multiplex PCR assay. The immuneACCESS repertoire file appears here via TCRdb, limited to in-frame rearrangements. These files lack a portion of the clones; in checked studies, under half of the deficit traces to unresolved V genes, and the cause of the others is not known. For this sample the table gives roughly 41,000 clones, of which about four fifths were detected only once. About 1.8% of the sample comes from the top ten. The sample in question was CD4+ or CD8+ T cells sorted from blood, obtained in a trial of the OX40 agonist ivuxolimab. The receptors come from an adult with an advanced solid tumor such as melanoma, head and neck, liver or kidney cancer.

The gene calls are TRBV5-6 and TRBJ1-5; 9 bases line up with TRBD1. This CDR3 spans 14 amino acids. The V gene's germline CDR1 is SGHDT and CDR2 YYEEEE. After removal of 6 bases from V and 3 bases from J, the junction contained 4 bases not matched to a gene. CDR3 in amino acids: CASNRQGVNQPQHF. The CDR3 nucleotides read TGTGCCAGCAACCGACAGGGGGTCAATCAGCCCCAGCATTTT.

Here the CDR3 DNA reads TGCGCCAGCAGTGAGTCGAAGGGGGGTATCACCGGGGAGCTGTTTTTT. Translated: CASSESKGGITGELFF. The genes are TRBV10-1 and TRBJ2-2, with D possibly called TRBD1 or TRBD2 (6 bases each). CDR3 length: 16 amino acids. Per the germline V gene, CDR1 is WNHNN and CDR2 is SYGVQD (reference sequence). The ends were cut back, 0 bases at V and 4 bases at J, with 12 bases in the middle.

V and J are TRBV19 and TRBJ1-1, with 8 bases aligning to TRBD1. CDR3 length: 14 amino acids. J was trimmed by 1 base and V by 2 bases; bases with no gene match: 0. Per germline, CDR1 LNHDA and CDR2 SQIVND (reference sequence). In DNA, the CDR3 is TGTGCCAGTAGTATACAGGGGGCGAACACTGAAGCTTTCTTT. Amino acids: CASSIQGANTEAFF.

The chain has TRBV14 and TRBJ2-2, with D perhaps matching TRBD1 (5 bases). Germline values: CDR1 SGHDN, CDR2 FVKESK. This CDR3 region has 15 residues. V was shortened by 0 bases and J by 5 bases, with 10 bases between the two germline ends. As DNA, the CDR3 is TGTGCCAGCAGCCAAGAAACAGGACGGACCGGGGAGCTGTTTTTT. Residues: CASSQETGRTGELFF.

This chain connects TRBV6-1 to TRBJ2-7, with 7 bases fitting TRBD1. Germline CDR1 MNHNS, CDR2 SASEGT. This CDR3 has 15 residues. The V and J ends lost 6 bases and 3 bases, in that order; junction bases with no gene match: 11. The CDR3 DNA reads as TGTGCCAGCAGGCTCAGGACAGGTGGTAACTACGAGCAGTACTTC. It specifies CASRLRTGGNYEQYF.

This chain uses TRBV9 with TRBJ2-7; possibly TRBD1 for D (7 bases). Between the trimmed V and J ends, which lost 0 bases and 4 bases, there was a span of 20 bases. The CDR3 is 17 residues long. Per the germline V gene, CDR1 is SGDLS and CDR2 is YYNGEE. This chain's CDR3 is CASSVEPDRDSRYEQYF. In nucleotides, the CDR3 is TGTGCCAGCAGCGTAGAGCCCGACAGGGACTCGCGATACGAGCAGTACTTC.

This sequence joins TRBV27 and TRBJ2-7; possible D gene TRBD2, 6 bases. Germline V gene data show CDR1 as MNHEY and CDR2 as SMNVEV (reference sequence). The CDR3 has 14 residues. V was cut by 5 bases and J by 2 bases, with 13 bases left in between. CDR3 sequence reads: CASSPVGLPYEQYF. The CDR3 DNA reads as TGTGCCAGCAGTCCGGTCGGACTACCCTACGAGCAGTACTTC.

This rearrangement joins TRBV7-9 to TRBJ2-1; D is unclear. V was shortened by 1 base and J by 4 bases, with 17 bases between the two germline ends. CDR3 length: 17 amino acids. Germline loops: CDR1 SEHNR, CDR2 FQNEAQ (reference sequence). The CDR3 protein is CASSLGGITGIYNEQFF. The CDR3 nucleotides read TGTGCCAGCAGCTTAGGGGGTATCACCGGAATATACAATGAGCAGTTCTTC.

V gene TRBV12-5 combines with J gene TRBJ1-5; perhaps TRBD1 as D (5 bases). Trimming left V 7 bases short and J 5 bases short, with 15 bases between. CDR3 size: 14 residues. In germline, CDR1 is LGHNT, CDR2 FRNRAP. The CDR3 is CASVMDGGDQPQHF. The CDR3 coding sequence is TGTGCTAGTGTTATGGACGGGGGAGATCAGCCCCAGCATTTT.

The J gene is TRBJ1-3, the V gene TRBV30, with a possible D match to TRBD1 (5 bases). The germline V gene has CDR1 GTSNPN and CDR2 SVGIG (reference sequence). This CDR3 is built from 11 residues. V was shortened by 0 bases and J by 9 bases, with 6 bases between the two germline ends. Here the CDR3 reads CAWSVGGTIYF. CDR3 bases: TGTGCCTGGAGTGTGGGGGGCACCATATATTTT. The full variable domain, with the rest looked up from reference TRBV30 and TRBJ1-3, is SQTIHQWPATLVQPVGSPLSLECTVEGTSNPNLYWYRQAAGRGLQLLFYSVGIGQISSEVPQNLSASRPQDRQFILSSKKLLLSDSGFYLCAWSVGGTIYFGEGSWLTVV.

This chain connects TRBV4-2 to TRBJ2-1, with TRBD2 matching over 11 bases. CDR3 length equals 17 residues. The trim removed 0 bases at V and 8 bases at J, leaving 9 bases unmatched. Per germline, CDR1 LGHNA and CDR2 YNFKEQ. CDR3 region: CASSQELAGGPRDEQFF. The CDR3 coding sequence is TGTGCCAGCAGCCAAGAGTTAGCGGGGGGGCCCCGGGATGAGCAGTTCTTC.

The J gene is TRBJ2-6, the V gene TRBV7-6; D perhaps matches TRBD1 (6 bases). Germline loops: CDR1 SGHVS, CDR2 FNYEAQ. V was cut by 5 bases and J by 4 bases, with 12 bases left in between. The CDR3 length is 15 residues. The CDR3 loop is CASSQNQGGANVLTF. As DNA, the CDR3 is TGTGCCAGCAGCCAAAATCAGGGGGGGGCCAACGTCCTGACTTTC.

The chain links TRBV5-1 to TRBJ2-1; TRBD1 agrees at 9 bases. Germline V gene lookup returns CDR1 SGHRS and CDR2 YFSETQ. The CDR3 is made up of 16 amino acids. The V segment lost 0 bases and the J segment 1 base; nucleotides outside the gene matches: 2. Written as DNA, the CDR3 is TGCGCCAGCAGCTTGGGCGGGACAGGGTCCTACAATGAGCAGTTCTTC. Translation gives CASSLGGTGSYNEQFF.

The rearrangement links TRBV6-5 to TRBJ1-2, with D uncertain. The V end was cut by 2 bases, the J end by 7 bases, with 5 bases between. Germline V gene sequence: CDR1 MNHEY, CDR2 SVGAGI. This CDR3 region has 11 residues. The CDR3 is CASSYKGGYTF. CDR3 in DNA: TGTGCCAGCAGTTACAAGGGTGGCTACACCTTC.

The chain is built from TRBV9 and TRBJ1-1; 7 bases align to TRBD1. J lost 1 base, V lost 4 bases, and 7 bases had no gene match. Germline V gives CDR1 SGDLS, CDR2 YYNGEE. This CDR3 has 15 amino acids. CDR3 region: CASSSRGASNTEAFF. DNA of the CDR3: TGTGCCAGCAGCTCCAGGGGGGCTTCGAACACTGAAGCTTTCTTT. The complete variable domain, with remaining parts taken from reference TRBV9 and TRBJ1-1, reads DSGVTQTPKHLITATGQRVTLRCSPRSGDLSVYWYQQSLDQGLQFLIQYYNGEERAKGNILERFSAQQFPDLHSELNLSSLELGDSALYFCASSSRGASNTEAFFGQGTRLTVV.

The chain is built from TRBV5-8 and TRBJ2-3, with 8 nucleotides matching TRBD2. V was pared by 5 bases and J by 3 bases, with 8 bases of the junction left unmatched. Germline V gene data show CDR1 as SGHTS and CDR2 as YDEGEE. This CDR3 region has 15 residues. CDR3 in amino acids: CASRPSGGRTDTQYF. The CDR3 bases are TGTGCCAGCAGGCCCAGCGGGGGAAGAACAGATACGCAGTATTTT.

This clone appeared a few times. The V call is TRBV11-2, the J call TRBJ2-3; 7 bases fit TRBD2. CDR1 and CDR2 (germline): SGHAT, FQNNGV. V shed 5 bases, J shed 2 bases, and the junction held 7 bases outside the gene matches. There are 15 residues in the CDR3. CDR3 loop: CASSPRGSHTDTQYF. Here the CDR3 DNA reads TGTGCCAGCAGCCCGCGGGGGAGCCACACAGATACGCAGTATTTT.

This clone appeared a single time. V usage is TRBV2 and J usage is TRBJ2-7; D is possibly TRBD1 (6 bases). Germline values: CDR1 SNHLY, CDR2 FYNNEI. V lost 6 bases and J lost 6, with 15 bases in between. The CDR3 runs to 13 residues. The CDR3 bases are TGTGCCAGCAGGGATAACAGGGATGCCGAGCAGTACTTC. Its protein product is CASRDNRDAEQYF.